Listed here are 21 T cell receptor beta chains from one sample, sequenced in a study of blood T cell repertoires in COVID-19. Method: immunoSEQ multiplex PCR; TCRdb's copy keeps in-frame clones and lacks some. Among 150,000 to 200,000 clones listed, approximately 87% were seen once. The sequenced sample was peripheral blood. All receptors derive from a woman aged 55-70 years with COVID-19, enrolled during active disease.

This chain uses TRBV3-1 (or the pseudogene TRBV3-2) with TRBJ2-3; possibly TRBD2 for D (6 bases). V lost 0 bases and J lost 7, with 20 bases in between. CDR1 is LGHDT, CDR2 YNNKEL, per germline (reference sequence). The CDR3 length is 17 residues. The CDR3 DNA reads as TGTGCCAGCAGCCAAGATTTGGGCGGGGCCCCTTCCTATACGCAGTATTTT. As protein: CASSQDLGGAPSYTQYF.

This clone has only a few counts. V gene TRBV6-5 combines with J gene TRBJ1-1; D not resolved. The CDR3 is made up of 13 amino acids. Germline CDR1 is MNHEY and CDR2 is SVGAGI. Trimming took 5 bases from V and 8 from J, leaving 15 bases between them. CDR3 in amino acids: CASSLKDSREAFF. DNA for the CDR3: TGTGCCAGCAGTCTAAAAGACTCCCGGGAAGCTTTCTTT.

The gene calls are TRBV6-2 or TRBV6-3 and TRBJ1-3; 9 positions match TRBD1. The CDR3 runs to 20 residues. V lost 0 bases to trimming and J lost 0 bases; unmatched junction nucleotides: 12. The germline CDR1 and CDR2 sequences are MNHEY and SVGEGT. The CDR3 nucleotides are TGTGCCAGCAGTTACTCCTCGGGACAGGGATCGTCTCACTCTGGAAACACCATATATTTT. It is translated as CASSYSSGQGSSHSGNTIYF.

The chain joins TRBV11-3 to TRBJ2-3, with 12 bases that match TRBD2. The junction had 7 bases not matched to a gene; V was cut back by 5 bases and J by 4 bases. CDR3 length: 16 residues. CDR1 SGHNT and CDR2 YENEEA come from the germline V gene. The CDR3 DNA follows: TGTGCCAGCAGCCCGACTAGCGGGAGCCTCTCAGATACGCAGTATTTT. Its translation is CASSPTSGSLSDTQYF.

The chain recombines TRBV13 with TRBJ1-5; TRBD1 matches 7 bases. This CDR3 has 15 amino acids. CDR1 and CDR2 from the germline V gene are PRHDT and FYEKMQ (reference sequence). V trimming: 4 bases; J trimming: 7 bases; junction bases outside the gene matches: 10. CDR3 loop: CASSSGGDREQPQHF. CDR3 nucleotides: TGTGCCAGCAGCTCAGGCGGAGACAGGGAGCAGCCCCAGCATTTT.

The rearrangement joins TRBV28 to TRBJ2-3; TRBD2 agrees at 7 bases. Germline trimming cut 6 bases from V and 3 bases from J; bases unmatched to any gene: 9. The CDR3 contains 15 residues. Looked up from germline, CDR1 is MDHEN and CDR2 is SYDVKM. The CDR3 nucleotides are TGTGCCAGCAGCTCCGGGGCGGGAGAGACAGATACGCAGTATTTT. Translating gives CASSSGAGETDTQYF.

This clone appeared a single time. This chain links TRBV19 with TRBJ2-7; 8 bases are a match to TRBD1. Germline CDR1 and CDR2: LNHDA and SQIVND (reference sequence). V lost 7 bases and J lost 3; bases outside the gene matches: 14. This CDR3 region has 16 residues. The DNA of the CDR3 is TGTGCCAGTACCTTAAGTATTGGACAGGGTGTCTACGAGCAGTACTTC. The encoded protein is CASTLSIGQGVYEQYF. Full variable domain (remainder filled in from reference TRBV19 and TRBJ2-7): DGGITQSPKYLFRKEGQNVTLSCEQNLNHDAMYWYRQDPGQGLRLIYYSQIVNDFQKGDIAEGYSVSREKKESFPLTVTSAQKNPTAFYLCASTLSIGQGVYEQYFGPGTRLTVT.

This clone has only one observation. This sequence joins TRBV5-1 and TRBJ2-7, with 8 bases identical to TRBD2. The CDR3 is 15 residues long. J was trimmed by 2 bases and V by 4 bases; bases with no gene match: 8. The V gene's germline CDR1 is SGHRS and CDR2 YFSETQ. CDR3: CASSLQAGEAYEQYF. The CDR3 bases are TGCGCCAGCAGCCTACAAGCGGGGGAAGCCTACGAGCAGTACTTC.

V is TRBV7-2 and J is TRBJ2-7; D is unclear. Per germline, CDR1 SGHTA and CDR2 FQGNSA. V was pared by 4 bases and J by 7 bases, with 14 bases between. This CDR3 has 13 residues. The CDR3 DNA reads as TGTGCCAGCAGCTGGAGTCCCCTCTGGGAGCAGTACTTC. Protein: CASSWSPLWEQYF.

The chain carries TRBV6-5 and TRBJ2-1, with D possibly being TRBD2 (6 bases). The V end was cut by 8 bases, the J end by 3 bases, with 14 bases between. This CDR3 spans 14 amino acids. CDR1 and CDR2 (germline): MNHEY, SVGAGI. CDR3 loop: CASGWREGYNEQFF. The CDR3 bases are TGTGCCAGCGGGTGGCGGGAAGGCTACAATGAGCAGTTCTTC.

This rearrangement joins TRBV4-1 to TRBJ2-7, with 7 bases matching TRBD1. Germline-derived CDR1 and CDR2 are MGHRA and YSYEKL. With 3 bases clipped from V and 2 bases from J, the junction kept 7 bases outside the gene matches. The CDR3 loop spans 15 amino acids. CDR3: CASSQERQGPYEQYF. CDR3 sequence (DNA): TGCGCCAGCAGCCAGGAGAGACAGGGACCCTACGAGCAGTACTTC.

The J gene is TRBJ2-7, the V gene TRBV19; 9 bases map to TRBD2. V was clipped by 2 bases and J by 6 bases; unmatched bases: 8. Germline loops: CDR1 LNHDA, CDR2 SQIVND (reference sequence). The CDR3 extends over 15 amino acids. The CDR3 protein is CASSIFSGRVSEQYF. The DNA for the CDR3 is TGTGCCAGTAGTATATTTAGCGGGAGAGTAAGCGAGCAGTACTTC.

The V gene is TRBV29-1, the J gene TRBJ1-2, with 12 bases fitting TRBD1. The germline V gene encodes CDR1 SQVTM and CDR2 ANQGSEA. Trimming removed 2 bases from V and 4 bases from J; junction bases left unmatched: 5. This CDR3 is built from 15 residues. The CDR3 coding sequence is TGCAGCGTTGAACCGGGACAGGGGGCGACCTATGGCTACACCTTC. Encoded protein: CSVEPGQGATYGYTF.

The rearrangement joins TRBV24-1 to TRBJ2-7; the D gene is possibly TRBD1 (6 bases). CDR3 length: 13 amino acids. Germline V gene lookup returns CDR1 KGHDR and CDR2 SFDVKD. V shed 5 bases and J shed 4 bases, with 11 bases lying between them. The CDR3 sequence is CATSAGQGYEQYF. Written as DNA, the CDR3 is TGTGCCACCAGTGCCGGGCAGGGGTACGAGCAGTACTTC.

This rearrangement joins TRBV7-8 to TRBJ2-2; TRBD1 matches at 9 bases. The germline gives CDR1 SGHVS, CDR2 FQNEAQ. V shed 1 base and J 6 bases; nucleotides not matched to a gene: 6. This CDR3 region has 16 residues. CDR3 protein: CASSLVTGGMPGELFF. CDR3 DNA sequence: TGTGCCAGCAGCTTAGTCACAGGGGGCATGCCCGGGGAGCTGTTTTTT.

The chain recombines TRBV7-2 with TRBJ1-5; possible D gene TRBD1, 6 bases. The CDR3 runs 14 residues. V was shortened by 5 bases and J by 3 bases, with 11 bases between the two germline ends. Germline V gene data show CDR1 as SGHTA and CDR2 as FQGNSA. The DNA for the CDR3 is TGTGCCAGCAGCGAGACAGGCCACAATCAGCCCCAGCATTTT. Encoded protein: CASSETGHNQPQHF.

This chain uses TRBV19 with TRBJ1-5; 10 bases align to TRBD1. Germline V CDR1 and CDR2: LNHDA, SQIVND (reference sequence). CDR3 length equals 16 residues. J was trimmed by 7 bases and V by 4 bases; bases with no gene match: 10. The CDR3 sequence: CASSTPDRGNRQPQHF. The CDR3 coding sequence is TGTGCCAGTAGTACCCCGGACAGGGGGAATCGCCAGCCCCAGCATTTT. Full variable domain (remainder filled in from reference TRBV19 and TRBJ1-5): DGGITQSPKYLFRKEGQNVTLSCEQNLNHDAMYWYRQDPGQGLRLIYYSQIVNDFQKGDIAEGYSVSREKKESFPLTVTSAQKNPTAFYLCASSTPDRGNRQPQHFGDGTRLSIL.

The rearrangement uses TRBV9 and TRBJ1-5; perhaps TRBD1 as D (5 bases). Trimming shortened V by 4 bases and J by 0 bases, and 8 bases separated the two germline ends. The CDR3 consists of 14 residues. CDR1 is SGDLS and CDR2 is YYNGEE in the germline V gene. The CDR3 DNA is TGTGCCAGCAGCTCCGGGGGTAGCAATCAGCCCCAGCATTTT. It codes for CASSSGGSNQPQHF.

The V call is TRBV10-3, the J call TRBJ2-7, with 10 bases fitting TRBD1. Germline CDR1 and CDR2: ENHRY and SYGVKD. This CDR3 has 13 amino acids. With 5 bases clipped from V and 5 bases from J, the junction kept 3 bases outside the gene matches. The CDR3 reads CAISLGTGDEQYF. DNA of the CDR3: TGTGCCATCAGTTTAGGGACAGGGGACGAGCAGTACTTC.

The rearrangement uses TRBV9 and TRBJ2-2; D is perhaps TRBD2 (6 bases). The CDR3 sequence is 16 residues long. The V and J ends lost 4 bases and 4 bases respectively, with 17 bases between them. Germline CDR1 SGDLS, CDR2 YYNGEE. CDR3 region: CASSFLAGMSTGELFF. The CDR3, as DNA: TGTGCCAGCAGCTTTCTTGCGGGAATGAGCACCGGGGAGCTGTTTTTT. Drawing the rest from reference TRBV9 and TRBJ2-2, the complete variable domain is DSGVTQTPKHLITATGQRVTLRCSPRSGDLSVYWYQQSLDQGLQFLIQYYNGEERAKGNILERFSAQQFPDLHSELNLSSLELGDSALYFCASSFLAGMSTGELFFGEGSRLTVL.

V and J are TRBV5-6 and TRBJ2-7, with TRBD2 matching 8 bases. Trimming cost V 0 bases and J 7 bases; bases outside gene matches: 9. Germline CDR1 and CDR2: SGHDT and YYEEEE. There are 15 residues in the CDR3. CDR3 sequence reads: CASSLDGRALGEQYF. CDR3 sequence (DNA): TGTGCCAGCAGCTTGGACGGGAGGGCCCTAGGTGAGCAGTACTTC.